This T cell receptor (beta chain) stems from a study of shared T cell receptors in the human thymus. This clone was observed once. Sequencing used immunoSEQ multiplex PCR; TCRdb keeps in-frame clones, though not all of them. The data contain under 700,000 clones, around 82% of them seen just once; the ten biggest clones take up less than 0.015%. Germline assignment: CDR1 SGHRS and CDR2 YFSETQ. This CDR3 is 15 amino acids long. V shed 4 bases and J shed 5 bases, with 16 bases lying between them. This sample was also put to use in a study of human thymus T cells.

The V and J genes are TRBV5-1 and TRBJ2-4, with D perhaps matching TRBD1 (5 bases). The sample comprised thymocytes. This receptor was taken from a boy under two years old with a congenital heart defect. In nucleotides, the CDR3 is TGCGCCAGCAGCATCAACAAGGGGCCCCAAAACATTCAGTACTTC. It translates to CASSINKGPQNIQYF. Drawing the rest from reference TRBV5-1 and TRBJ2-4, the complete variable domain is KAGVTQTPRYLIKTRGQQVTLSCSPISGHRSVSWYQQTPGQGLQFLFEYFSETQRNKGNFPGRFSGRQFSNSRSEMNVSTLELGDSALYLCASSINKGPQNIQYFGAGTRLSVL.